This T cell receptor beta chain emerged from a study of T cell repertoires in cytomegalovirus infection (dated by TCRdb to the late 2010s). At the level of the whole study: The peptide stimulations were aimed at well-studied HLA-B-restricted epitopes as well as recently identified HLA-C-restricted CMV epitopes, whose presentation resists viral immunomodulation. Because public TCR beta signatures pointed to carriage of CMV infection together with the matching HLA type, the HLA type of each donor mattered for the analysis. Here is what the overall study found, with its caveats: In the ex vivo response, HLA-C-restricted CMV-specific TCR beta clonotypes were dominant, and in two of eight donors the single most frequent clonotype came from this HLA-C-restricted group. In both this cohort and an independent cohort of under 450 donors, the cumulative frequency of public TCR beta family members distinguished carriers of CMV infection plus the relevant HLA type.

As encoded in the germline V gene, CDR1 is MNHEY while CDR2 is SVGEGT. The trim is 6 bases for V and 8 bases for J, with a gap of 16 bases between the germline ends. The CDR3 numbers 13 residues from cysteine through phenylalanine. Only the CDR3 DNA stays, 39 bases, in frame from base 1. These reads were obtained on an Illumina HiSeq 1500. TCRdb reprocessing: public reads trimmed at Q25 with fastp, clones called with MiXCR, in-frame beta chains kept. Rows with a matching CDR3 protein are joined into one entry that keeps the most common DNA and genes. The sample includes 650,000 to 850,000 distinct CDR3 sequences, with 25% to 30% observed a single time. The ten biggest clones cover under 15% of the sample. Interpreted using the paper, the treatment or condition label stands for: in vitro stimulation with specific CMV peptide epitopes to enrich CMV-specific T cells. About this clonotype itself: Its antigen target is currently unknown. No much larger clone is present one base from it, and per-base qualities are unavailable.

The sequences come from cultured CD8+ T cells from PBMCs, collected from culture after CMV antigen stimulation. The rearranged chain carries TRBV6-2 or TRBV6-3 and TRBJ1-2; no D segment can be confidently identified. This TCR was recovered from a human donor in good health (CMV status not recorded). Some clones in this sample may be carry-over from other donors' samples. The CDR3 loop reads CASSAGGGSGYTF. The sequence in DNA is TGTGCCAGCAGCGCCGGCGGCGGGAGCGGCTACACCTTC.